This T cell receptor (beta chain) comes out of a study of cytomegalovirus exposure and HLA in healthy donors. At least ten counts were recorded for this clone. Between the trimmed V and J ends, which lost 8 bases and 6 bases, there was a span of 16 bases. CDR3 length equals 14 residues. Germline values: CDR1 SGHNT, CDR2 YENEEA. PCR employed 60 Vbeta and 13 Jbeta primers. Sequenced by immunoSEQ multiplex PCR; TCRdb stores in-frame clones only, minus some. The sample carries about 130,000 clones, more than 9% recorded once. The chain carries TRBV11-3 and TRBJ2-2; a possible D gene is TRBD2 (6 bases). The material sequenced was PBMCs. The clonotype comes from a woman between 18 and 29 years old in good health and CMV-seropositive. This chain's CDR3 is CASVTSFSPGELFF. DNA for the CDR3: TGTGCCAGCGTGACTAGTTTCTCACCCGGGGAGCTGTTTTTT.